This TCR beta chain was captured in a study of T cell responses to AZD1222 COVID-19 vaccine. In the study overall: Second-dose recipients at about 4 or about 12 weeks were treated as one pooled group. Regarding the study as a whole: Among AZD1222 vaccinees, only 5 to 7 were seropositive at baseline. Spike-specific TCR breadth and depth grew following two AZD1222 doses. Donors were largely white British and mainly female; clonal diversity was possibly underestimated.

Points on this clone: Its target is not known.

Data came from immunoSEQ multiplex PCR; TCRdb stores just in-frame clones and leaves some out. The table records roughly 150,000 clones, about 90% of them present only once. From germline, CDR1 is LNHDA and CDR2 SQIVND (reference sequence). The CDR3 is 14 residues long. Between the trimmed V and J ends, which lost 3 bases and 13 bases, there was a span of 18 bases. The V gene is TRBV19, the J gene TRBJ1-4, with D tentatively TRBD1 (6 bases). The sequences come from peripheral blood, collected on day 0 of AZD1222 vaccination. The clonotype comes from an adult in good health. The CDR3 sequence: CASSMGDSDRRLFF. The CDR3 DNA reads TGTGCCAGTAGTATGGGAGATAGCGACAGGAGACTGTTTTTT.